This T cell receptor (beta chain) was sequenced in a study of blood T cell repertoires in COVID-19. Sequenced by immunoSEQ multiplex PCR; TCRdb stores in-frame clones only, minus some. The sample has about 130,000 clones, approximately 83% seen once; the top ten hold about a sixth. The CDR3 has 14 residues. CDR1 is SGHDT, CDR2 YYEEEE, per germline. Trimming took off 4 bases at V and 8 bases at J, with 15 bases between the two ends. Sequencing was done on a sample of peripheral blood. The source of this sequence is a woman between 50 and 59 years old who had recovered from COVID-19. The J gene is TRBJ2-2, the V gene TRBV5-6; no definite D call. Here the CDR3 reads CASSLQLARGELFF. The CDR3 region has the DNA TGTGCCAGCAGCCTCCAACTCGCTCGGGGGGAGCTGTTTTTT.